This note documents a single TCR beta chain sequence. As yet, its antigen is unknown. This sample stems from a study of cytomegalovirus exposure and HLA in healthy donors. Overall study context: Unique TCRs from HLA-typed donors, about 78 million of them, were held in an early data release.

The study's findings and limits: TCR beta V- and J-gene trimming, according to a later analysis, was linked to a missense DCLRE1C variant. An Asian-associated ancestry cluster reportedly showed fewer N-insertions than the approximately 600-donor mean in a later analysis. Accurate prediction of most subjects' HLA-A and HLA-B alleles from TCR beta sequences was reported.

The CDR3 has 15 residues. The germline V gene encodes CDR1 LGHNA and CDR2 YSLEER. The junction had 7 bases not matched to a gene; V was cut back by 1 base and J by 5 bases. It was with 60 Vbeta and 13 Jbeta primers that the PCR ran. Here immunoSEQ multiplex PCR was the method, and the copy in TCRdb shows in-frame clones only, minus some. This sample has roughly 200,000 clones; about 83% occur once, and the top ten carry roughly 3%. The clonotype originates from a female donor in good health and CMV-seronegative. The sequenced material came from PBMCs. The chain recombines TRBV4-3 with TRBJ2-5; the match to TRBD1 covers 7 bases. The CDR3 region is CASSQVTGNMETQYF. In DNA, the CDR3 is TGCGCCAGCAGCCAAGTGACAGGGAATATGGAGACCCAGTACTTC.